The 5 T cell receptor beta chains below were found in one sample sequenced in a study of CD8+ T cells in alopecia areata. Treatment indicated: oral pan-JAK inhibitor, 5-10 mg twice daily. Extracted RNA was reverse transcribed, and the resulting cDNA served as sequencing template. Some clones are missing from TCRdb's copy, which holds only in-frame ones; the method was immunoSEQ multiplex PCR. The sample yields 200,000 to 250,000 clones, 55% to 70% seen once. The sample in question was CD4+ T cells sorted from blood, obtained at week 4, from a patient treated with tofacitinib. These receptors all come from a human donor with alopecia areata.

This clone was detected only a few times. V usage is TRBV18 and J usage is TRBJ2-7; no clear D gene. The CDR3 length is 13 residues. Germline-derived CDR1 and CDR2 are KGHSH and LQKENI. The germline V and J ends were trimmed by 3 bases and 2 bases, with 8 bases remaining between them. The CDR3 DNA reads TGTGCCAGCTCACCCGGACCCCCCTACGAGCAGTACTTC. This codes for CASSPGPPYEQYF.

This clone was seen a handful of times. The chain couples TRBV7-2 to TRBJ2-5; maybe TRBD2 (6 bases). V was cut by 4 bases and J by 1 base, with 13 bases left in between. From germline, CDR1 is SGHTA and CDR2 FQGNSA. This CDR3 has 15 residues. Here the CDR3 reads CASSSPAGGQETQYF. The CDR3 DNA reads TGTGCCAGCAGCTCCCCTGCCGGGGGCCAAGAGACCCAGTACTTC.

This clone was counted a few times. The rearrangement links TRBV6-5 to TRBJ2-3, with TRBD2 identical over 8 bases. Looked up from germline, CDR1 is MNHEY and CDR2 is SVGAGI. V dropped 6 bases and J dropped 0; count of bases not matched to a gene: 5. CDR3 length: 15 residues. The CDR3 DNA reads TGTGCCAGCAGAACTAGCGGTCCTAGCACAGATACGCAGTATTTT. It is translated as CASRTSGPSTDTQYF.

The chain carries TRBV30 and TRBJ2-1; 16 bases match TRBD2. The J segment lost 15 bases and the V segment lost 4 bases, leaving 18 bases of the junction unmatched. This CDR3 is built from 17 residues. Germline V gene lookup returns CDR1 GTSNPN and CDR2 SVGIG (reference sequence). For the CDR3, the DNA is TGTGCCTGGACCTTGGGACTAGCGGGGGGGCGGAGTTCGGTAAGGTTCTTC. Translating it yields CAWTLGLAGGRSSVRFF.

The chain links TRBV7-9 to TRBJ1-4; tentative D call: TRBD1 (5 bases). Trimming removed 4 bases at V and 7 bases at J, with 10 bases between. CDR3 length: 13 residues. Germline CDR1 SEHNR, CDR2 FQNEAQ (reference sequence). CDR3 protein: CASSSLGGEKLFF. CDR3 sequence (DNA): TGTGCCAGCAGCTCCCTCGGGGGTGAAAAACTGTTTTTT.